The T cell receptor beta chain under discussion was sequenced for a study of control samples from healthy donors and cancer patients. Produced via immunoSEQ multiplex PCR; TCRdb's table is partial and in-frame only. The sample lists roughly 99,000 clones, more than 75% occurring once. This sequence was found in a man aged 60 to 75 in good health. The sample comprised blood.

CDR3 region: CASSFKGQGYYEQYF. The CDR3 DNA sequence: TGTGCCAGCAGTTTTAAAGGACAGGGCTACTACGAGCAGTACTTC. The J gene is TRBJ2-7, the V gene TRBV27, with TRBD1 matching over 8 bases. The germline V gene encodes CDR1 MNHEY and CDR2 SMNVEV (reference sequence). After removal of 3 bases from V and 3 bases from J, the junction contained 7 bases not matched to a gene. The CDR3 has 15 residues.